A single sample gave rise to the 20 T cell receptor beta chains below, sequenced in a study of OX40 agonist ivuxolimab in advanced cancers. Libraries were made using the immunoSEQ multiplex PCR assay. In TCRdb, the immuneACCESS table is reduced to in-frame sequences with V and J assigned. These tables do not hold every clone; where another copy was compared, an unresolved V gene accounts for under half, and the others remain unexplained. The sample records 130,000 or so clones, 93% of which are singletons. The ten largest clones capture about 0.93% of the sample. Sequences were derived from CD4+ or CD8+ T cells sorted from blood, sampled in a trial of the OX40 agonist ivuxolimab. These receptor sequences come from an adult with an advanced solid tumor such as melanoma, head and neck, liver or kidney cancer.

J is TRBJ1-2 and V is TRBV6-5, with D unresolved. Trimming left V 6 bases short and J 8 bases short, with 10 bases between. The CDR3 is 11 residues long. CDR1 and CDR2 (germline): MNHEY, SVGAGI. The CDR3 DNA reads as TGTGCCAGCAGGGGTACGGGCGGCTACACCTTC. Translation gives CASRGTGGYTF.

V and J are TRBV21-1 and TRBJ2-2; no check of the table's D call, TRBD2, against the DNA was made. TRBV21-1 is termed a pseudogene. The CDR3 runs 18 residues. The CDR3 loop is CASSKMVAGGPPTGELFF. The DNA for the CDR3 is TGTGCCAGCAGCAAAATGGTAGCGGGGGGGCCACCCACCGGGGAGCTGTTTTTT.

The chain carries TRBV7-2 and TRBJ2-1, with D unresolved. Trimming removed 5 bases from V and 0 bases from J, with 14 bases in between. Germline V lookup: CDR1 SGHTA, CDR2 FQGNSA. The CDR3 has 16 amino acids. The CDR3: CASSPGGGSSYNEQFF. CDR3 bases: TGTGCCAGCAGCCCAGGCGGCGGAAGCTCCTACAATGAGCAGTTCTTC.

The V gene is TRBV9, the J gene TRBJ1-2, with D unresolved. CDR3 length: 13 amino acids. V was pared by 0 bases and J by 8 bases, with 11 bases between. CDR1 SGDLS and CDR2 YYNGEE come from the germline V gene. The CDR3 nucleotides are TGTGCCAGCAGCGTAGGGGTAGATGGAGGCTACACCTTC. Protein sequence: CASSVGVDGGYTF. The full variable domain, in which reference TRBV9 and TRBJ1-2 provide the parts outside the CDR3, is DSGVTQTPKHLITATGQRVTLRCSPRSGDLSVYWYQQSLDQGLQFLIQYYNGEERAKGNILERFSAQQFPDLHSELNLSSLELGDSALYFCASSVGVDGGYTFGSGTRLTVV.

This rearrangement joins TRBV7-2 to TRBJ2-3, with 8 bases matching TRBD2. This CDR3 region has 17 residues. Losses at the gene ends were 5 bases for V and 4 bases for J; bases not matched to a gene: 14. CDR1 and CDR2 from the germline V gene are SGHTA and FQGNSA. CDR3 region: CASSPASRAGASDTQYF. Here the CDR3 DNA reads TGTGCCAGCAGCCCAGCCTCGAGAGCGGGGGCGTCAGATACGCAGTATTTT.

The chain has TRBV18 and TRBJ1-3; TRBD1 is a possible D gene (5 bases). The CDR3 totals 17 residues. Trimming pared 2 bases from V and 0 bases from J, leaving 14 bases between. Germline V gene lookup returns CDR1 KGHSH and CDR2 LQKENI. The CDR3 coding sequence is TGTGCCAGCTCACCAAGGGGAGTCGGGGGCTCTGGAAACACCATATATTTT. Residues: CASSPRGVGGSGNTIYF.

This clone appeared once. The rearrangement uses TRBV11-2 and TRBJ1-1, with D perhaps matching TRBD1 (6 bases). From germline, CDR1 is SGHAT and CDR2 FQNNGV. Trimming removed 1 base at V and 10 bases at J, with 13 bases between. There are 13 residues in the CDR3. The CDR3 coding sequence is TGTGCCAGCAGCTTAGGGTTCGGGGGCTTAGCTTTCTTT. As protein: CASSLGFGGLAFF.

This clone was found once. CDR3 amino acids: CASSRGLDEQYF. The CDR3 coding sequence is TGTGCCAGCAGCCGAGGTTTGGACGAGCAGTACTTC. This chain connects TRBV7-9 to TRBJ2-7; unclear D gene. Trimming removed 5 bases at V and 5 bases at J, with 10 bases between. Per the germline V gene, CDR1 is SEHNR and CDR2 is FQNEAQ (reference sequence). The CDR3 is 12 amino acids.

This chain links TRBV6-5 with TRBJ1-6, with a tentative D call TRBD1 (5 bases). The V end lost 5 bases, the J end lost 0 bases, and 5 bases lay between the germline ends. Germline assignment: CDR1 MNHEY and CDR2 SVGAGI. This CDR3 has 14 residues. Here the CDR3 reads CASSDSSYNSPLHF. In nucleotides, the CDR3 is TGTGCCAGCAGTGACAGCTCCTATAATTCACCCCTCCACTTT.

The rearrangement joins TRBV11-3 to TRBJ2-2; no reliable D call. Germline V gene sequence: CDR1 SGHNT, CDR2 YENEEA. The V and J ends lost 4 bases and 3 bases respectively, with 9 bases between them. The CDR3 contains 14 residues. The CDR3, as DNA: TGTGCCAGCAGCTCCCGCAGTCACACCGGGGAGCTGTTTTTT. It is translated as CASSSRSHTGELFF.

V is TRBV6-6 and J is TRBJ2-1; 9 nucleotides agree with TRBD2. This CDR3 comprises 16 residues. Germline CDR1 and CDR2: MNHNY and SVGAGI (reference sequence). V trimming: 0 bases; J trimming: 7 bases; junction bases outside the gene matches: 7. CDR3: CASSYSIRRGGNEQFF. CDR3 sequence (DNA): TGTGCCAGCAGTTACTCGATTAGGCGGGGGGGAAATGAGCAGTTCTTC.

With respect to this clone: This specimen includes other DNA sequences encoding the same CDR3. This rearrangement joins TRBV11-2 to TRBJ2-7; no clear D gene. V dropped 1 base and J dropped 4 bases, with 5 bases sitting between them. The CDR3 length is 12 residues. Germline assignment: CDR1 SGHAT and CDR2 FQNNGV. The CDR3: CASSLAGYEQYF. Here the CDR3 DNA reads TGTGCCAGCAGCTTAGCCGGATACGAGCAGTACTTC.

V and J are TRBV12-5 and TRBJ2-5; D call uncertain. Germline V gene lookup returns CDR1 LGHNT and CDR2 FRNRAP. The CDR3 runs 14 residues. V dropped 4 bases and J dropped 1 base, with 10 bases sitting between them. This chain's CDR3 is CASGSRPLQETQYF. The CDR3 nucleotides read TGTGCTAGTGGTTCGCGGCCCCTCCAAGAGACCCAGTACTTC.

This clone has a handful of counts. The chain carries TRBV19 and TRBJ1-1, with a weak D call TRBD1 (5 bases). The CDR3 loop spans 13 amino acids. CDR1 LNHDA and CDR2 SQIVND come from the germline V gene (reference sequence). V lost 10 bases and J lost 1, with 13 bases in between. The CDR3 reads CATGRTSNTEAFF. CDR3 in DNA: TGTGCCACGGGGAGGACATCGAACACTGAAGCTTTCTTT.

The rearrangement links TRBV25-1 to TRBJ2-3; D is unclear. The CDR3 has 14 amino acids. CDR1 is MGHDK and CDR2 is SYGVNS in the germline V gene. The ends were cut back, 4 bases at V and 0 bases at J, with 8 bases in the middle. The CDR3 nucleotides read TGTGCCAGCAGTGTCTGGGCCAGCACAGATACGCAGTATTTT. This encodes CASSVWASTDTQYF.

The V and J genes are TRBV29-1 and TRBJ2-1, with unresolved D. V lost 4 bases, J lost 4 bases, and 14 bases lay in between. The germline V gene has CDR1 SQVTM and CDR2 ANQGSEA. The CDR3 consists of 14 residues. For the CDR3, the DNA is TGCAGCGTTGTCAAGGGAACGCCATACAATGAGCAGTTCTTC. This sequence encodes CSVVKGTPYNEQFF.

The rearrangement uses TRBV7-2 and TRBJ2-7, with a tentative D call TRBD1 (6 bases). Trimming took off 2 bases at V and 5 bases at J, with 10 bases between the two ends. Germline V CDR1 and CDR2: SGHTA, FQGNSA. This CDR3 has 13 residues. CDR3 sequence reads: CASSLQQGDEQYF. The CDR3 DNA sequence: TGTGCCAGCAGCTTACAACAGGGAGACGAGCAGTACTTC.

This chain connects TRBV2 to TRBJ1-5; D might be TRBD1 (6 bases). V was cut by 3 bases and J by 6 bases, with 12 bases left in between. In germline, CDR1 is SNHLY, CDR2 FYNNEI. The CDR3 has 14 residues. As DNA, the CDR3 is TGTGCCAGCAGTGAGAATCAGGGGAGTCAGCCCCAGCATTTT. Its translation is CASSENQGSQPQHF.

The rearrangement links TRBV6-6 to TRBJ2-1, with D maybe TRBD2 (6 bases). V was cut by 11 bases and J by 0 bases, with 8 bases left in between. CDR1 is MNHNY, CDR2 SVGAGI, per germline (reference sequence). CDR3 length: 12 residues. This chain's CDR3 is CAAGGSYNEQFF. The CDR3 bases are TGTGCCGCCGGGGGCTCCTACAATGAGCAGTTCTTC.

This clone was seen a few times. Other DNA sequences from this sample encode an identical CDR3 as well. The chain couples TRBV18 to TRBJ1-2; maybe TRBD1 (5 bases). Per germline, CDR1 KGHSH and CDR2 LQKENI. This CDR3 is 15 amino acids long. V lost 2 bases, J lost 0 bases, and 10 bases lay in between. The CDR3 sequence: CASSPGTEANYGYTF. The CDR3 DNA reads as TGTGCCAGCTCACCAGGGACGGAAGCTAACTATGGCTACACCTTC.